The T cell receptor beta chain under discussion was sequenced for a study of human T cells and chemical hapten exposure. Across the study: The patient population, which was mostly female, had alopecia areata, totalis or universalis.

The CDR3 length is 15 residues. Trimming removed 4 bases from V and 2 bases from J, with 17 bases in between. Per germline, CDR1 SQVTM and CDR2 ANQGSEA. Described time point: pre-sensitization, week 0. Treatment in this sample: therapeutic diphenylcyclopropenone sensitization with weekly scalp DPC. Suited to DPC and affected by alopecia, the donors ranged from 18 to 70 years old. TCRdb analysed the RACE reads with MiXCR anew, one entry per CDR3 protein. There are under 200,000 distinct CDR3 sequences in the sample; approximately 31% occur only once, and nearly 3% lies in the top ten. The sequences come from whole blood, collected in connection with sensitization to the hapten diphenylcyclopropenone (DPC). The receptor's source is a woman aged 25 to 39 with alopecia areata. Some clones in this sample may be carry-over from other donors' samples. V and J are TRBV29-1 and TRBJ1-1; D unresolved. DNA of the CDR3: TGCAGCGTTGTTGGGCATCTGAAGAGAAACACTGAAGCTTTCTTT. It encodes CSVVGHLKRNTEAFF.